Sequencing of this T cell receptor (beta chain) was carried out in a study of cytomegalovirus exposure and HLA in healthy donors. Study-level findings and limits: According to an earlier analysis, most TCR beta V segments yielded productive rearrangements about 87% or about 30% of the time.

A word on this clone: What it binds is unknown.

A multiplex PCR was run with 60 Vbeta primers and 13 Jbeta primers. TCRdb's copy holds only in-frame clones and misses some; the assay was immunoSEQ multiplex PCR. The table has 100,000 or so clones, about 80% seen once. Germline CDR1 MDHEN, CDR2 SYDVKM. CDR3 length: 15 residues. V was clipped by 0 bases and J by 3 bases, with 8 bases between them. The sequence derives from a man aged 35 to 55 in good health and CMV-seronegative. Sequencing was carried out using PBMCs. The chain joins TRBV28 to TRBJ1-4; tentatively, D is TRBD1 (6 bases). CDR3 coding DNA: TGTGCCAGCAGTTTATGGGGGGCTTCTAATGAAAAACTGTTTTTT. Its protein is CASSLWGASNEKLFF.